This entry lists 23 T cell receptor beta chains sequenced from one sample in a study of cytomegalovirus exposure and HLA in healthy donors. The PCR had 60 Vbeta and 13 Jbeta primers. Profiling relied on immunoSEQ multiplex PCR, and the TCRdb table lists in-frame clones only, not all of them. The sample includes some 150,000 clones, about four fifths seen only once; the top ten take approximately 7%. Sequenced sample: PBMCs. The origin of the receptors is a woman aged 30 to 39 in good health and CMV-seropositive.

The chain joins TRBV5-6 to TRBJ1-2, with D unresolved. Looked up from germline, CDR1 is SGHDT and CDR2 is YYEEEE. CDR3 length: 14 amino acids. Trimming left V 2 bases short and J 8 bases short, with 16 bases between. CDR3 DNA: TGTGCCAGCAGCTTTTGGGAGGTTCGCGGAGGCTACACCTTC. The encoded protein is CASSFWEVRGGYTF.

This chain joins TRBV4-2 and TRBJ1-1; 7 bases are shared with TRBD1. The V gene's germline CDR1 is LGHNA and CDR2 YNFKEQ. Unmatched junction bases numbered 16, after V lost 3 bases and J lost 0 bases. The CDR3 sequence is 19 residues long. The CDR3 DNA follows: TGTGCCAGCAGCCACCTGACAGGGCCTCTACATCCCTTGAACACTGAAGCTTTCTTT. It encodes CASSHLTGPLHPLNTEAFF.

CDR3 sequence (DNA): TGTGCCAGCAGCTTGGAGGCAGGGGCTACCTATGGCTACACCTTC. Translated, it gives CASSLEAGATYGYTF. The V call is TRBV5-8, the J call TRBJ1-2; a weak D match, TRBD1 (6 bases). The V gene's germline CDR1 is SGHTS and CDR2 YDEGEE. This CDR3 has 15 amino acids. V lost 0 bases and J 4 bases, leaving 13 bases between the germline ends.

The chain is built from TRBV28 and TRBJ1-2; perhaps TRBD1 as D (5 bases). V lost 5 bases and J lost 4, with 17 bases in between. Germline CDR1 is MDHEN and CDR2 is SYDVKM. The CDR3 consists of 15 residues. Here the CDR3 reads CASSLPQGYGYGYTF. The DNA for the CDR3 is TGTGCCAGCAGTCTTCCCCAGGGTTATGGCTATGGCTACACCTTC.

The chain is built from TRBV28 and TRBJ1-2, with 8 positions matching TRBD1. Germline V CDR1 and CDR2: MDHEN, SYDVKM. V shed 6 bases and J 8 bases; nucleotides not matched to a gene: 20. The CDR3 consists of 17 residues. This CDR3 reads CASSPPLGQEALGGYTF. DNA of the CDR3: TGTGCCAGCAGCCCTCCGTTGGGACAGGAGGCCTTAGGGGGCTACACCTTC.

V usage is TRBV10-3 and J usage is TRBJ2-3; 9 nucleotides line up with TRBD1. This CDR3 has 16 amino acids. The junction had 11 bases not matched to a gene; V was cut back by 5 bases and J by 5 bases. The V gene's germline CDR1 is ENHRY and CDR2 SYGVKD. CDR3 nucleotides: TGTGCCATCAGTAGCCTCGGGGACAGGGATTTAGATACGCAGTATTTT. Amino acids: CAISSLGDRDLDTQYF.

This chain connects TRBV4-1 to TRBJ2-1; D may be TRBD1 (5 bases). The germline V and J ends were trimmed by 3 bases and 6 bases, with 9 bases remaining between them. The CDR3 runs to 13 residues. Germline V CDR1 and CDR2: MGHRA, YSYEKL. CDR3 coding DNA: TGCGCCAGCAGCCAGGGCAGGGTCAATGAGCAGTTCTTC. This sequence encodes CASSQGRVNEQFF.

The J gene is TRBJ2-2, the V gene TRBV4-1, with D tentatively TRBD1 (6 bases). CDR3 size: 15 residues. Looked up from germline, CDR1 is MGHRA and CDR2 is YSYEKL. The V end lost 3 bases, the J end lost 5 bases, and 13 bases lay between the germline ends. CDR3 nucleotides: TGCGCCAGCAGCCACGGCGGTACAGGGACCGGGGAGCTGTTTTTT. It yields the protein CASSHGGTGTGELFF.

The genes are TRBV10-1 and TRBJ2-7; 8 bases are shared with TRBD2. The CDR3 length is 18 residues. With 1 base clipped from V and 1 base from J, the junction kept 12 bases outside the gene matches. Germline V gene data show CDR1 as WNHNN and CDR2 as SYGVQD (reference sequence). The CDR3 DNA follows: TGCGCCAGCAGTGAGTGCAGCGGGGGCCCGTGTCAATCCTACGAGCAGTACTTC. Amino acid sequence: CASSECSGGPCQSYEQYF.

The CDR3 region is CASSRAGETYNEQFF. As DNA, the CDR3 is TGCGCCAGCAGCCGTGCAGGCGAGACCTACAATGAGCAGTTCTTC. The chain combines TRBV4-3 with TRBJ2-1; D uncertain. The CDR3 covers 15 residues. Germline CDR1 is LGHNA and CDR2 is YSLEER. Trimming removed 4 bases at V and 2 bases at J, with 12 bases between.

CDR3: CASSQDPLRGSNNEQFF. Here the CDR3 DNA reads TGCGCCAGCAGCCAAGATCCTCTGCGGGGCTCAAACAATGAGCAGTTCTTC. The chain links TRBV4-3 to TRBJ2-1, with D perhaps matching TRBD2 (6 bases). Germline values: CDR1 LGHNA, CDR2 YSLEER. The V end was cut by 0 bases, the J end by 5 bases, with 17 bases between. The CDR3 is 17 amino acids.

The chain combines TRBV9 with TRBJ2-2; possibly TRBD1 for D (6 bases). With 5 bases removed from V and 4 bases from J, the gap between germline ends came to 18 bases. Germline V gene data show CDR1 as SGDLS and CDR2 as YYNGEE. This CDR3 is 16 amino acids long. CDR3 DNA: TGTGCCAGCAGTATTACAGGGACAACTGGCACCGGGGAGCTGTTTTTT. Its protein is CASSITGTTGTGELFF.

V and J are TRBV10-3 and TRBJ1-2; 8 bases map to TRBD1. The CDR3 totals 14 residues. J was trimmed by 7 bases and V by 6 bases; bases with no gene match: 10. Germline V CDR1 and CDR2: ENHRY, SYGVKD. CDR3 DNA sequence: TGTGCCATCAGCCTAACAGGGGGGGTTAGTGGCTACACCTTC. Amino acid sequence: CAISLTGGVSGYTF.

This clone was detected only a few times. The chain joins TRBV4-2 to TRBJ2-5; 8 bases map to TRBD2. Germline V gene data show CDR1 as LGHNA and CDR2 as YNFKEQ. V lost 1 base and J lost 4; bases outside the gene matches: 2. The CDR3 totals 14 residues. CDR3 sequence: CASSQGRGGETQYF. CDR3 in DNA: TGTGCCAGCAGCCAAGGCCGGGGGGGAGAGACCCAGTACTTC.

The chain employs TRBV5-1 and TRBJ2-3; 8 nucleotides agree with TRBD2. CDR3 length: 15 amino acids. Germline values: CDR1 SGHRS, CDR2 YFSETQ. Unmatched junction bases numbered 10, after V lost 2 bases and J lost 8 bases. DNA of the CDR3: TGCGCCAGCAGCTTCGGGGGGGCCAAAGGTGGTACGCAGTATTTT. Residues: CASSFGGAKGGTQYF.

V and J are TRBV4-3 and TRBJ1-1; the match to TRBD1 covers 9 bases. The germline V gene has CDR1 LGHNA and CDR2 YSLEER. Losses at the gene ends were 4 bases for V and 5 bases for J; bases not matched to a gene: 5. CDR3 length: 14 residues. The chain's CDR3 is CASSRTTGGTEAFF. CDR3 DNA sequence: TGCGCCAGCAGCCGTACGACAGGGGGAACTGAAGCTTTCTTT.

The rearrangement uses TRBV9 and TRBJ1-2, with D tentatively TRBD1 (5 bases). Germline V gives CDR1 SGDLS, CDR2 YYNGEE. With 3 bases removed from V and 6 bases from J, the gap between germline ends came to 18 bases. The CDR3 is made up of 15 amino acids. DNA for the CDR3: TGTGCCAGCAGCGGCGGGGGGGGTAGGGTCGATGGCTACACCTTC. It is translated as CASSGGGGRVDGYTF.

A note on this clone: In the same sample, other DNA sequences code for this CDR3. The chain has TRBV6-1 and TRBJ2-5; unclear D gene. The CDR3 is 13 amino acids. Per the germline V gene, CDR1 is MNHNS and CDR2 is SASEGT. V lost 5 bases and J 1 base, leaving 8 bases between the germline ends. The DNA of the CDR3 is TGTGCCAGCAGTCCACCAGGCCAAGAGACCCAGTACTTC. Its translation is CASSPPGQETQYF.

The V call is TRBV6-1, the J call TRBJ1-1; D gene ambiguous. CDR1 is MNHNS and CDR2 is SASEGT in the germline V gene. This CDR3 has 14 amino acids. The V and J ends lost 4 bases and 1 base respectively, with 10 bases between them. CDR3 sequence reads: CASSVEAQNTEAFF. The CDR3 DNA sequence: TGTGCCAGCAGTGTGGAGGCCCAGAACACTGAAGCTTTCTTT.

The chain employs TRBV7-2 and TRBJ2-3; 8 nucleotides line up with TRBD2. Germline lookup yields CDR1 SGHTA and CDR2 FQGNSA. The CDR3 runs 14 residues. The V segment lost 0 bases and the J segment 5 bases; nucleotides outside the gene matches: 1. CDR3 in amino acids: CASSLALAGDTQYF. The CDR3 nucleotides read TGTGCCAGCAGCTTAGCGCTAGCGGGAGATACGCAGTATTTT.

This clone came up a few times. The chain uses TRBV5-1 and TRBJ2-3; 7 bases match TRBD1. Germline V lookup: CDR1 SGHRS, CDR2 YFSETQ. The CDR3 totals 14 residues. V shed 2 bases, J shed 3 bases, and the junction held 3 bases outside the gene matches. CDR3 nucleotide sequence: TGCGCCAGCAGCTTCGACAGGGTGACAGATACGCAGTATTTT. Its translation: CASSFDRVTDTQYF.

This rearrangement joins TRBV7-6 to TRBJ1-2, with D unresolved. The CDR3 is 16 residues long. From germline, CDR1 is SGHVS and CDR2 FNYEAQ. V gave up 5 bases and J gave up 4 bases, with 20 bases separating them. The CDR3 here is CASSPVGVYVGYGYTF. The CDR3 coding sequence is TGTGCCAGCAGCCCTGTCGGGGTTTACGTAGGCTATGGCTACACCTTC.

This clone has only a few counts. For the CDR3, the DNA is TGTGCCAGCTCCGAGGACAGCCTGAGCTCCTATAATTCACCCCTCCACTTT. Amino acids: CASSEDSLSSYNSPLHF. The chain couples TRBV9 to TRBJ1-6; D possibly corresponds to TRBD1 (6 bases). Trimming removed 7 bases from V and 0 bases from J, with 17 bases in between. Germline CDR1 SGDLS, CDR2 YYNGEE. The CDR3 consists of 17 residues.